This T cell receptor beta chain was recovered during a study of graft-versus-host responses after intestinal transplantation. Study summary: Transplants were multivisceral, liver-intestinal, or isolated intestinal. Study-wide findings and caveats: In patients with graft-donor T cell macrochimerism, allograft graft-versus-host to host-versus-graft clonal ratios were high. Detection of GvH clones occurred in recipient marrow, and some had their first appearance in ileum or blood.

With respect to this clone: Its target is unknown.

V gave up 4 bases and J gave up 3 bases; unmatched junction bases: 12. From germline, CDR1 is MGHRA and CDR2 YSYEKL. The CDR3 runs 17 residues. Using immunoSEQ multiplex PCR, the repertoire was profiled, and TCRdb retains in-frame clones only, with some absent. The data contain about 88,000 clones, over 90% of them singletons. Material: unstimulated CD4+ T cells sorted from spleen or lymph node cells, obtained before transplant. The TCR sequence derives from a human donor who was the organ donor for an intestinal transplant. The chain uses TRBV4-1 and TRBJ2-3; TRBD2 agrees at 8 bases. CDR3 bases: TGCGCCAGCAGCCCTCTTGTTCGGGGGGGCGAAACAGATACGCAGTATTTT. This codes for CASSPLVRGGETDTQYF.